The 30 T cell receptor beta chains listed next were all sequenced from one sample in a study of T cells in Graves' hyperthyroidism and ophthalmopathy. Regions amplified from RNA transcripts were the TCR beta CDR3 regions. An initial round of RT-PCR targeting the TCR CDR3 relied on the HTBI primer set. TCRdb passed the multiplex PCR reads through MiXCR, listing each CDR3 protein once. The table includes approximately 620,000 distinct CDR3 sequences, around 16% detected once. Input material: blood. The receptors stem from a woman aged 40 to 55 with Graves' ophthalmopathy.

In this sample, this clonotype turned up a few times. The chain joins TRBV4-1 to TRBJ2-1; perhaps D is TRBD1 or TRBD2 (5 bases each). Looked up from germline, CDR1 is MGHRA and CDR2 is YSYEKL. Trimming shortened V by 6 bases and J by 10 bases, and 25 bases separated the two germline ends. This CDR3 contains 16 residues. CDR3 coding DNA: TGCGCCAGCAGATCTCTACCCGGGACCAGCGGAAAGGAGCAGTTCTTC. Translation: CASRSLPGTSGKEQFF.

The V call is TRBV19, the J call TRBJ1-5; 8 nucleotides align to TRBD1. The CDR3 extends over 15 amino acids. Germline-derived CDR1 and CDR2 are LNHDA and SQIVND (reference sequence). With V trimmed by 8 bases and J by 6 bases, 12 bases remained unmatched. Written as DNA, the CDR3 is TGTGCCAGTCGGCGGACAGGGACGGTTCGTCAGCCCCAGCATTTT. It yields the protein CASRRTGTVRQPQHF.

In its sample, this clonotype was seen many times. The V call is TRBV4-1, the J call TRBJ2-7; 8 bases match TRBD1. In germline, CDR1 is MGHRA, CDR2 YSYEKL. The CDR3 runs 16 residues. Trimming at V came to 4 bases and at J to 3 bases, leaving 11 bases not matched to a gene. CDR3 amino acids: CASSLSTGGSYYEQYF. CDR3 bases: TGCGCCAGCAGCCTGAGCACAGGGGGTAGTTACTACGAGCAGTACTTC.

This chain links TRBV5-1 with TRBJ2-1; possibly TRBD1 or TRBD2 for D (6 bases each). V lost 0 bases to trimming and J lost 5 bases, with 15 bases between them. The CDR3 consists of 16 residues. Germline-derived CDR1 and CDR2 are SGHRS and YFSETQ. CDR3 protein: CASSLERGTSDNEQFF. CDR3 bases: TGCGCCAGCAGCTTGGAGCGCGGGACATCAGACAATGAGCAGTTCTTC.

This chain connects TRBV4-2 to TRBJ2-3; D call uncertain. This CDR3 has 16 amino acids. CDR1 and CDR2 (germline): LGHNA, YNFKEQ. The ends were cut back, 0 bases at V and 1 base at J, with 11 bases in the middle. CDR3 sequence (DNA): TGTGCCAGCAGCCAAGATGCAGGTTTGGGCACAGATACGCAGTATTTT. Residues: CASSQDAGLGTDTQYF.

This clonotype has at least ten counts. The CDR3, as DNA: TGTGCCAGCAGCCAAGATGTCCAGGGCCGGGGTGAGCAGTTCTTC. Amino acid sequence: CASSQDVQGRGEQFF. The chain uses TRBV3-1 and TRBJ2-1; D may match TRBD1 or TRBD2 (5 bases each). This CDR3 contains 15 residues. Germline CDR1 LGHDT, CDR2 YNNKEL (reference sequence). V shed 0 bases and J shed 9 bases, with 15 bases lying between them.

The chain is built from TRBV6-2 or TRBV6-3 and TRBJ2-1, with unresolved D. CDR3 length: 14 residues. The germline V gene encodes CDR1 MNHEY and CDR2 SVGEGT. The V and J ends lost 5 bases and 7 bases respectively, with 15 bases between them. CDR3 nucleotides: TGTGCCAGCAGTGGACGGTCAGCGTGGAATGAGCAGTTCTTC. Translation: CASSGRSAWNEQFF.

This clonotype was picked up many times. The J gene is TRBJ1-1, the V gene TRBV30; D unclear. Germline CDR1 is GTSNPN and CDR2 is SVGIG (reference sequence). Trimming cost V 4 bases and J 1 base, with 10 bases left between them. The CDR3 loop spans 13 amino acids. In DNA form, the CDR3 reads TGTGCCTGGACCCCTAGGCAGAACACTGAAGCTTTCTTT. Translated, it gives CAWTPRQNTEAFF.

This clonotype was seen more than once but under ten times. The CDR3 loop is CASSLASGKGQPQHF. In DNA form, the CDR3 reads TGTGCCAGCAGCTTAGCTTCAGGGAAGGGTCAGCCCCAGCATTTT. The rearrangement links TRBV11-2 to TRBJ1-5; a weak D match, TRBD1 (5 bases). Germline V gene data show CDR1 as SGHAT and CDR2 as FQNNGV. This CDR3 has 15 amino acids. V dropped 1 base and J dropped 6 bases, with 13 bases sitting between them.

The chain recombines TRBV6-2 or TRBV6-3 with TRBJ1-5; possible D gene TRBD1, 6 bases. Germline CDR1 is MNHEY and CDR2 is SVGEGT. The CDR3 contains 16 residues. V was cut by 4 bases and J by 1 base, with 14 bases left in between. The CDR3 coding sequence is TGTGCCAGCAGTTCATCGCAGGGGTCCAGCAATCAGCCCCAGCATTTT. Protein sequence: CASSSSQGSSNQPQHF.

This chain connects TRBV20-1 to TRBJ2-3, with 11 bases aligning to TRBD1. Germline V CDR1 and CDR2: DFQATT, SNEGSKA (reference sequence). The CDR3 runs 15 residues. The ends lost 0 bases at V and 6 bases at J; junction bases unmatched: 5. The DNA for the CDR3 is TGCAGTGCTAGAGATGGGACAGGGGGTCTGGATACGCAGTATTTT. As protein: CSARDGTGGLDTQYF.

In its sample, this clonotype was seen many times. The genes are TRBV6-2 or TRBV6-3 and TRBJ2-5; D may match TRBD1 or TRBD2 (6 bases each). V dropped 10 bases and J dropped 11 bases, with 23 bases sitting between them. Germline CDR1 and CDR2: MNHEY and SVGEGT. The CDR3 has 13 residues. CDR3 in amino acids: CATLPILGGKQYF. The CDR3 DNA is TGTGCCACGCTCCCTATATTAGGGGGGAAACAGTACTTC.

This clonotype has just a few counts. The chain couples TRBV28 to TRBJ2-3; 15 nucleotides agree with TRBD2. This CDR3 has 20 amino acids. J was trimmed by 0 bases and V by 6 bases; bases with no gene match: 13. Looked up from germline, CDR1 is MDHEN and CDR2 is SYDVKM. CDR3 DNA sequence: TGTGCCAGCAGAGATTCTATCGGGACTAGCGGGAGGCCTAGCACAGATACGCAGTATTTT. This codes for CASRDSIGTSGRPSTDTQYF.

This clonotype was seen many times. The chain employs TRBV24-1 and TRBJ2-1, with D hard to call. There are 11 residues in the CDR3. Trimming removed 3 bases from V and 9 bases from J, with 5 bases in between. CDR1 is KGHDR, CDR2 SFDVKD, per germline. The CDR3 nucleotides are TGTGCCACCAGTGATAGGAGTGAGCAGTTCTTC. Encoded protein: CATSDRSEQFF.

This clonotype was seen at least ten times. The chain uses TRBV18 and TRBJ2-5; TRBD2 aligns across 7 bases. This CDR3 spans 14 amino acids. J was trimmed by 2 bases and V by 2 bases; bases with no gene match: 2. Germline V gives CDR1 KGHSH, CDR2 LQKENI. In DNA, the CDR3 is TGTGCCAGCTCACCAGCGGGGGTACAAGAGACCCAGTACTTC. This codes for CASSPAGVQETQYF.

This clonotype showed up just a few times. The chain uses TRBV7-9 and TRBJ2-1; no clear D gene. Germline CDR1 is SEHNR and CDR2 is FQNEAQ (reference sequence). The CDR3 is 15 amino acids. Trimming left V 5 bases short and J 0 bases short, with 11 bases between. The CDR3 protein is CASSHDVSSYNEQFF. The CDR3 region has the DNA TGTGCCAGCAGCCATGACGTAAGCTCCTACAATGAGCAGTTCTTC.

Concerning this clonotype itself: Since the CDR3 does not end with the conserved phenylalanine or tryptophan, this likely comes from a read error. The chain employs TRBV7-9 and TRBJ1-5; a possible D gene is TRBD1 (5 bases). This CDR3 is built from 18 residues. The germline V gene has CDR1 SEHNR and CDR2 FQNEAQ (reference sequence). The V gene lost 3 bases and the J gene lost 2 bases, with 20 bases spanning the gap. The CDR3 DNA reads TGTGCCAGCAGCTTGGAGGGCAGGGTGGCCCTGGGCAATCAGCCCCAGCATCTT. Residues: CASSLEGRVALGNQPQHL.

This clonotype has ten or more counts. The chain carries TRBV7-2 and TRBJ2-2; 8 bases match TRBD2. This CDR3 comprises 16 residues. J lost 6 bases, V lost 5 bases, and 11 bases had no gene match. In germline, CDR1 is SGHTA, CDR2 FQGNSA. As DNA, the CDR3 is TGTGCCAGCAGCAGACCGGGACTAGGCATCCCCGGGGAGCTGTTTTTT. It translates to CASSRPGLGIPGELFF.

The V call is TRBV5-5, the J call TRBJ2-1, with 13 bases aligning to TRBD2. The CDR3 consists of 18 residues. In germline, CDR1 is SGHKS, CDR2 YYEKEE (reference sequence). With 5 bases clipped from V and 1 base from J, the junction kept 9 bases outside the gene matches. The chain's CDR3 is CASRAGLAGRGSYNEQFF. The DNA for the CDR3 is TGTGCCAGCAGGGCGGGACTAGCGGGACGGGGGTCCTACAATGAGCAGTTCTTC.

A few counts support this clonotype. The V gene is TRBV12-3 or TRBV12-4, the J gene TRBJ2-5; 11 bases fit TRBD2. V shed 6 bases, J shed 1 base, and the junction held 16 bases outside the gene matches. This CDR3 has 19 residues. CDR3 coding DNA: TGTGCCAGCAGCCGCGGGGTAGCGGGAGGGCCATATTCCCAAGAGACCCAGTACTTC. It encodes CASSRGVAGGPYSQETQYF.

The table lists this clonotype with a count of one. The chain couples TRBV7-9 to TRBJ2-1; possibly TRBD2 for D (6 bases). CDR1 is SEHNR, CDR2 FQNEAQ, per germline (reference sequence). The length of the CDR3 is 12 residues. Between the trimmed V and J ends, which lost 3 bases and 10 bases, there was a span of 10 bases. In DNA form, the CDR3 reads TGTGCCAGCAGCTTGGACGGGAGCGAGCAGTTCTTC. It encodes CASSLDGSEQFF.

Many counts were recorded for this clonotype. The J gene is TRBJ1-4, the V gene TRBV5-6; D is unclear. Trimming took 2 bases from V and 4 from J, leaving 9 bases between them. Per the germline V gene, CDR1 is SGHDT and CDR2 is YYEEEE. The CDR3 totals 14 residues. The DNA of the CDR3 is TGTGCCAGCAGCTTTTCGGGCCTTAATGAAAAACTGTTTTTT. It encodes CASSFSGLNEKLFF.

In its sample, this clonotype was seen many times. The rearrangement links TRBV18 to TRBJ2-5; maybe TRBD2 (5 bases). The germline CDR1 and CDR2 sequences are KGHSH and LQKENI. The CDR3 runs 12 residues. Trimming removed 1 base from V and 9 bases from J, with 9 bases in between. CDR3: CASSPQREAQYF. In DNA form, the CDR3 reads TGTGCCAGCTCACCACAACGGGAAGCCCAGTACTTC.

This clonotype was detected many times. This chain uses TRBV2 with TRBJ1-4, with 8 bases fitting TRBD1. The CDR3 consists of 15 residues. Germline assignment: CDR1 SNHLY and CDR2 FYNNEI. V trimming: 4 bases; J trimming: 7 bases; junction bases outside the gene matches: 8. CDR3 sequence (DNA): TGTGCCAGCAGTGCCCAGGGGGCGGGCTCTGAAAAACTGTTTTTT. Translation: CASSAQGAGSEKLFF.

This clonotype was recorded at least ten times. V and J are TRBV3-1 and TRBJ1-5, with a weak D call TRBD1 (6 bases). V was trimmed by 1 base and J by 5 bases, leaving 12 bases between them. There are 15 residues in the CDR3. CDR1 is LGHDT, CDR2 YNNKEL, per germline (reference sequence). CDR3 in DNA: TGTGCCAGCAGCCAAGGAACAGGGTTTCATCAGCCCCAGCATTTT. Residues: CASSQGTGFHQPQHF.

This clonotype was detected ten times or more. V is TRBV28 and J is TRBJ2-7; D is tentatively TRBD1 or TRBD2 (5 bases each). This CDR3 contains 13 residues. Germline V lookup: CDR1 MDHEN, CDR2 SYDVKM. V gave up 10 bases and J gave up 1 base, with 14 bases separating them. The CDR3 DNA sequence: TGTGCCACCCGCCACGGGGCATCCTACGAGCAGTACTTC. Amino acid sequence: CATRHGASYEQYF. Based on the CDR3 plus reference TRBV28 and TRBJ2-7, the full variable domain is DVKVTQSSRYLVKRTGEKVFLECVQDMDHENMFWYRQDPGLGLRLIYFSYDVKMKEKGDIPEGYSVSREKKERFSLILESASTNQTSMYLCATRHGASYEQYFGPGTRLTVT.

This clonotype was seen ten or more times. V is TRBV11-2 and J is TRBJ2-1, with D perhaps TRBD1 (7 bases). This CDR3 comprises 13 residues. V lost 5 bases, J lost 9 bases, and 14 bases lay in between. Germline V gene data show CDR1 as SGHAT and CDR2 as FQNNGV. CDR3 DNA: TGTGCCAGCAGCCCCCCGGGGGACAGTGAGCAGTTCTTC. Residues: CASSPPGDSEQFF.

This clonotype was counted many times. CDR3 loop: CASSQGGTRPYF. In nucleotides, the CDR3 is TGTGCCAGCAGCCAAGGGGGGACGAGGCCGTACTTC. V gene TRBV3-1 combines with J gene TRBJ2-7; D may be TRBD1 or TRBD2 (5 bases each). The V end lost 1 base, the J end lost 12 bases, and 13 bases lay between the germline ends. CDR1 and CDR2 from the germline V gene are LGHDT and YNNKEL (reference sequence). The CDR3 covers 12 residues.

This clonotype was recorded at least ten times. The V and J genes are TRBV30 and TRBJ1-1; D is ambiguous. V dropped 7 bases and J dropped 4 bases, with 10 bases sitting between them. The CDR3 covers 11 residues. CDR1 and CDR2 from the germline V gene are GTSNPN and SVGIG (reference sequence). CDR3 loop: CASPGGTEAFF. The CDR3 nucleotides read TGTGCCTCCCCGGGAGGCACTGAAGCTTTCTTT.

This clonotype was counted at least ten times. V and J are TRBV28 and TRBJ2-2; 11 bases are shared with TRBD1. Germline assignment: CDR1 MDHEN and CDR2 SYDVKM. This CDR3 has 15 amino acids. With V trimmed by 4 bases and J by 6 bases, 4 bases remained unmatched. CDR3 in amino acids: CASSSGQGAAGELFF. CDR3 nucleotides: TGTGCCAGCAGTTCCGGACAGGGGGCCGCCGGGGAGCTGTTTTTT.